This record looks at one T cell receptor beta chain sequence and its context. This sample is part of a study of cytomegalovirus exposure and HLA in healthy donors. 60 Vbeta and 13 Jbeta primers were used in PCR. Clones were sequenced by immunoSEQ multiplex PCR, and TCRdb holds only the in-frame ones, with some missing. The data hold approximately 150,000 clones, with 76% observed a single time. The CDR3 covers 14 residues. The germline V gene has CDR1 SGHDT and CDR2 YYEEEE. V lost 4 bases and J lost 8, with 18 bases in between. V usage is TRBV5-6 and J usage is TRBJ1-2; D gene unclear. The sequencing sample was made of PBMCs. The sequence came from a woman in her thirties or forties in good health and CMV-seronegative. This CDR3 is CASSPLSVLEGYTF. The CDR3, as DNA: TGTGCCAGCAGCCCCCTTTCCGTCCTAGAAGGCTACACCTTC.